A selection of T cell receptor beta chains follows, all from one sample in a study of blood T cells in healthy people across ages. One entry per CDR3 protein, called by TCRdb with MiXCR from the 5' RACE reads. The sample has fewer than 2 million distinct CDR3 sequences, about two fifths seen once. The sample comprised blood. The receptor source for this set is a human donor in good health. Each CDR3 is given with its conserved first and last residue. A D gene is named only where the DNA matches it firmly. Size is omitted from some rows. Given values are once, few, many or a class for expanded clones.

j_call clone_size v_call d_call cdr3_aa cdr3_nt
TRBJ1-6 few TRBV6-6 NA CASSYAQWGARDSPLHF TGTGCCAGCAGTTACGCCCAGTGGGGGGCTAGGGATTCACCCCTCCACTTT
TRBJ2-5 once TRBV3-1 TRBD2 CASSPSGGIAETQYF TGTGCCAGCAGCCCTAGCGGGGGGATCGCGGAGACCCAGTACTTC
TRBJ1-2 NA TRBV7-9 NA CASSSGPRSILYGYTF TGTGCCAGCAGCTCCGGGCCAAGGTCAATTCTCTATGGCTACACCTTC
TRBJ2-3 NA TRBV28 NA CASKPPPIDTQYF TGTGCCAGCAAGCCTCCACCGATAGATACGCAGTATTTT
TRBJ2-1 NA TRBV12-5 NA CASGRDGGLDNEQFF TGTGCTAGTGGTCGCGACGGGGGGCTTGACAATGAGCAGTTCTTC
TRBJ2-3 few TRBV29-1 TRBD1 CSVVLGTAIPPITDTQYF TGCAGCGTTGTGTTAGGGACAGCTATACCTCCAATCACAGATACGCAGTATTTT
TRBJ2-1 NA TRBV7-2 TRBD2 CASSYRAGISYNEQFF TGTGCCAGCAGCTACCGAGCGGGGATCTCCTACAATGAGCAGTTCTTC
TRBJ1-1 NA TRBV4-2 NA CASSQDLGFEAFF TGTGCCAGCAGCCAAGATCTCGGGTTTGAAGCTTTCTTT
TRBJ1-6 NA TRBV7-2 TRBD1 CASSLGAGGYNSPLHF TGTGCCAGCAGCTTAGGGGCAGGGGGCTATAATTCACCCCTCCACTTT
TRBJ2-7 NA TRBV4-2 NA CASSQEIAGYNEQYF TGTGCCAGCAGCCAAGAAATAGCCGGGTACAACGAGCAGTACTTC
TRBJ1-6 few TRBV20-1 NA CSASGRLYNSPLHF TGCAGTGCTAGTGGACGTCTATATAATTCACCCCTCCACTTT
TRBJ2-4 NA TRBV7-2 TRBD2 CASSLVDTGAGGPYNEQYF TGTGCCAGCAGCTTAGTGGATACGGGTGCGGGGGGGCCCTACAATGAGCAGTACTTC
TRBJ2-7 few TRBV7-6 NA CASREEQYF TGTGCCAGCAGGGAGGAGCAGTACTTC
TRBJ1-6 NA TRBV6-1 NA CASSDQRGSPLHF TGTGCCAGCAGTGACCAGAGAGGGTCACCCCTCCACTTT
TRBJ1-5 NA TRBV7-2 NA CASSVRWGQPQHF TGTGCCAGCAGCGTAAGATGGGGACAGCCCCAGCATTTT
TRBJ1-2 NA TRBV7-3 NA CASSLDGQAGGYTF TGTGCCAGCAGCTTAGACGGGCAGGCTGGAGGCTACACCTTC
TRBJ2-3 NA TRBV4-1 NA CASSLPIVRDTQYF TGCGCCAGCAGCCTTCCGATTGTTAGGGATACGCAGTATTTT
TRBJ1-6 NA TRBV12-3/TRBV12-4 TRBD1 CASRQGTGNNSPLHF TGTGCCAGCAGGCAGGGGACAGGGAATAATTCACCCCTCCACTTT
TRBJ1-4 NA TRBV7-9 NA CASSLASEAGKLFF TGTGCCAGCAGCTTAGCGAGTGAGGCCGGGAAACTGTTTTTT
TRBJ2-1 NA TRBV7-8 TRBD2 CASSRGGLAVRAGGNEQFF TGTGCCAGCAGCCGAGGAGGACTAGCGGTCCGCGCAGGGGGCAATGAGCAGTTCTTC
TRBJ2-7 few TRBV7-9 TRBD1 CASTPRGQGIEQYF TGTGCCAGCACCCCACGAGGACAGGGTATCGAGCAGTACTTC
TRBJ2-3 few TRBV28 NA CAGITPSTDTQYF TGTGCCGGCATTACGCCTAGCACAGATACGCAGTATTTT
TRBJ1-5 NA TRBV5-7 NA CASSLDRWQRFLAQHF TGTGCCAGCAGCTTGGATCGGTGGCAGCGTTTTTTGGCCCAGCATTTT
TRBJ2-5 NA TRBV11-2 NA CASSKRGGAQQETQYF TGTGCCAGCAGCAAACGAGGGGGGGCTCAACAAGAGACCCAGTACTTC
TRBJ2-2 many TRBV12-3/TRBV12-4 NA CASSLAQGTHTGELFF TGTGCCAGCAGTCTAGCCCAGGGGACTCACACCGGGGAGCTGTTTTTT
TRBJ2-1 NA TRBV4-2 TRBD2 CARSLGTSTNNEQFF TGTGCCAGAAGTCTCGGGACTAGCACGAACAATGAGCAGTTCTTC
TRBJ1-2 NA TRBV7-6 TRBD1 CASSQIQAPGQGSKRNGYTF TGTGCCAGCAGCCAGATACAGGCGCCGGGACAGGGGTCTAAGAGGAATGGCTACACCTTC
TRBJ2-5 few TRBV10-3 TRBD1 CAISEIWDSSRRETQYF TGTGCCATCAGTGAGATTTGGGACAGTTCTAGGCGAGAGACCCAGTACTTC
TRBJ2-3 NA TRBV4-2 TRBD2 CASSRRGDGTDTQYF TGTGCCAGCAGCCGGCGGGGGGACGGCACAGATACGCAGTATTTT
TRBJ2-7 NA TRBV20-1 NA CSAPGRTYSYEQYF TGCAGTGCCCCCGGCAGGACCTACTCCTACGAGCAGTACTTC
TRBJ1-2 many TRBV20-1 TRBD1 CSALGQGVRGYTF TGCAGTGCTCTCGGACAGGGGGTTAGGGGCTACACCTTC
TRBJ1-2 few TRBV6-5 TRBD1 CASSHSYQDRDNYGYTF TGTGCCAGCAGTCACAGCTATCAGGACAGGGATAACTATGGCTACACCTTC
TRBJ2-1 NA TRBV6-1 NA CASSDTYRDLQFF TGTGCCAGCAGTGATACTTACCGGGACCTCCAGTTCTTC
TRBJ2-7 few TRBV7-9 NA CASSLPGEAEQYF TGTGCCAGCAGCTTACCAGGGGAGGCCGAGCAGTACTTC
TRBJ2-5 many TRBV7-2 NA CASSLWSVQETQYF TGTGCCAGCAGCTTATGGTCAGTCCAAGAGACCCAGTACTTC
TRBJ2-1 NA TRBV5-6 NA CASSLYRNEQFF TGTGCCAGCAGCTTGTATCGTAATGAGCAGTTCTTC
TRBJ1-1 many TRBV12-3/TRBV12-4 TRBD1 CASSLQGGHTEAFF TGTGCCAGCAGTCTTCAGGGGGGACACACTGAAGCTTTCTTT
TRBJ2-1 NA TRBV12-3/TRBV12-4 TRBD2 CASTPGLSDNEQFF TGTGCCAGCACCCCGGGACTAAGTGACAATGAGCAGTTCTTC
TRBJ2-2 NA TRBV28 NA CASKAANTGELFF TGTGCCAGCAAAGCAGCGAACACCGGGGAGCTGTTTTTT
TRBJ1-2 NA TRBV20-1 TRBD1 CSARDTSGGYGYTF TGCAGTGCTAGAGATACCTCAGGGGGTTATGGCTACACCTTC
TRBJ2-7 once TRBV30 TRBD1 CAWSQGATYEQYF TGTGCCTGGAGCCAGGGGGCTACGTACGAGCAGTACTTC
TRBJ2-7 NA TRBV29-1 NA CSVGLGLSVREQYF TGCAGCGTTGGGTTGGGACTGAGTGTACGCGAGCAGTACTTC
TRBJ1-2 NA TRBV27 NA CASSLGGAGWDGYTF TGTGCCAGCAGTTTGGGGGGGGCTGGATGGGATGGCTACACCTTC
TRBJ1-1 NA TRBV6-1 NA CASSEVGIRNTEAFF TGTGCCAGCAGTGAAGTGGGGATCAGGAACACTGAAGCTTTCTTT
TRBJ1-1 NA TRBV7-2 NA CAGSDRGKAFF TGTGCCGGCAGCGATCGAGGCAAAGCTTTCTTT
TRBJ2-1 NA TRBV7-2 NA CASSFKSGEQFF TGTGCCAGCAGCTTTAAGTCGGGTGAGCAGTTCTTC
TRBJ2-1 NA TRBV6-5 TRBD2 CASSYSGGGDEQFF TGTGCCAGCAGTTACAGCGGGGGGGGAGATGAGCAGTTCTTC
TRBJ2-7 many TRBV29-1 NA CSVGGLPGQYEQYF TGCAGCGTAGGAGGTCTTCCGGGCCAATACGAGCAGTACTTC
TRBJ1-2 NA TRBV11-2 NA CASSPLQGSPYGYTF TGTGCCAGCAGCCCCCTACAGGGTTCCCCCTATGGCTACACCTTC
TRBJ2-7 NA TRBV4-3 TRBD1 CASSQASGGYEQYF TGCGCCAGCAGCCAAGCGTCAGGGGGCTACGAGCAGTACTTC
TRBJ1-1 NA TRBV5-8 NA CASSLTGKAEAFF TGTGCCAGCAGCTTGACGGGTAAAGCTGAAGCTTTCTTT
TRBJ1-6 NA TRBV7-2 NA CASNLKQDSPLHF TGTGCCAGCAACCTCAAGCAGGATTCACCCCTCCACTTT